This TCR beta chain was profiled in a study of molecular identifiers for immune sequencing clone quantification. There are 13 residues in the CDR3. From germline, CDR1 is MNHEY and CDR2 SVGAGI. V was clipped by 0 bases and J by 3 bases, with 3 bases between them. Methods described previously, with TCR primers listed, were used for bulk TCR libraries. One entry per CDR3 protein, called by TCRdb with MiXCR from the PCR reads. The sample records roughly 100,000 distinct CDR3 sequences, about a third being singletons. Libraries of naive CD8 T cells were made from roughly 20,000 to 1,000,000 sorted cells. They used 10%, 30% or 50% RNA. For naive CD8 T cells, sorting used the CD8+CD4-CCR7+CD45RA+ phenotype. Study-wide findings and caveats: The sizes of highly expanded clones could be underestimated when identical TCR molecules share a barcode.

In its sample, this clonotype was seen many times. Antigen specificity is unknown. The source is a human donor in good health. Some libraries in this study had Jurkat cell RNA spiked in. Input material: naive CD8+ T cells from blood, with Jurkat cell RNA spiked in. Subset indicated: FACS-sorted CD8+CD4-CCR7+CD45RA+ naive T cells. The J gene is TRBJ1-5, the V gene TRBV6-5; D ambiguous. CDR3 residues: CASSYSFNQPQHF. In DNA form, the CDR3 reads TGTGCCAGCAGTTACTCGTTCAATCAGCCCCAGCATTTT.